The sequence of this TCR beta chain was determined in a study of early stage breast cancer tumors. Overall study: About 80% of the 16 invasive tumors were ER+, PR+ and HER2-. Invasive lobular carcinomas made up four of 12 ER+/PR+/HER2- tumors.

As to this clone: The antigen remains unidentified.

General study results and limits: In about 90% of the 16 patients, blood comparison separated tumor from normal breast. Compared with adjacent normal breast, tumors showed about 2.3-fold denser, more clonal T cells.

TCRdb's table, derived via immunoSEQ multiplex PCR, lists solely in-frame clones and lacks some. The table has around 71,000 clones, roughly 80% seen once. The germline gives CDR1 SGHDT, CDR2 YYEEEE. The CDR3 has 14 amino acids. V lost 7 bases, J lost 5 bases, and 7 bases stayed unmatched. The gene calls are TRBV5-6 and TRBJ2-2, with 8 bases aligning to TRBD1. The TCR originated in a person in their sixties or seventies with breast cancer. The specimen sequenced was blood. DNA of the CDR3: TGTGCCAGCTTCCAGGGGGCGCGGACCGGGGAGCTGTTTTTT. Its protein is CASFQGARTGELFF.